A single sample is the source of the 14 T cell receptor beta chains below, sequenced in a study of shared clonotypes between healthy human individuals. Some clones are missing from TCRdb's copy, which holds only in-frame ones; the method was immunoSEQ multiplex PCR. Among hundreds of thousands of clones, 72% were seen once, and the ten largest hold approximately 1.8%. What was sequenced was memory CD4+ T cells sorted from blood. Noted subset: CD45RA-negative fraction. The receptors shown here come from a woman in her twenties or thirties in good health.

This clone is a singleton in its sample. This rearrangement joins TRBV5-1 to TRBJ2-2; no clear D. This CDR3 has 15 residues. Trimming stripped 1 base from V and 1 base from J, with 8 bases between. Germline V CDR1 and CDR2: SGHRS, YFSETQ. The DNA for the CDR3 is TGCGCCAGCAGCTTGTCTCTGTTGAACACCGGGGAGCTGTTTTTT. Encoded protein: CASSLSLLNTGELFF.

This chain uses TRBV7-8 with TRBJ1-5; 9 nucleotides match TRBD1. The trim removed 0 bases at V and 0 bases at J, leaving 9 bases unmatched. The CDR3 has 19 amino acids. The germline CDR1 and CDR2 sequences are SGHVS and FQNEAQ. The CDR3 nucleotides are TGTGCCAGCAGCTTAGCGCCGACAGGGGGGATCGATAGCAATCAGCCCCAGCATTTT. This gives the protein CASSLAPTGGIDSNQPQHF.

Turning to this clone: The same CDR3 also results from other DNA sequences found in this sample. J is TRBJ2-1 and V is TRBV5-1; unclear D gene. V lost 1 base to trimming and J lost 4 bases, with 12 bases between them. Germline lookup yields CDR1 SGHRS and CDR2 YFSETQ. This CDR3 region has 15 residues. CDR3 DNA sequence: TGCGCCAGCAGCTTGTCTTCAGGTTCTTACAATGAGCAGTTCTTC. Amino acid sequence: CASSLSSGSYNEQFF.

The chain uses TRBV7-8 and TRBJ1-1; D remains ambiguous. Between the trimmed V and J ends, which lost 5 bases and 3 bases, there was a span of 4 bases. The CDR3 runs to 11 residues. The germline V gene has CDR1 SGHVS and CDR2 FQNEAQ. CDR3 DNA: TGTGCCAGCAGCGAATACACTGAAGCTTTCTTT. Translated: CASSEYTEAFF. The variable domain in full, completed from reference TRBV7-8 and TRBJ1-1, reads GAGVSQSPRYKVAKRGQDVALRCDPISGHVSLFWYQQALGQGPEFLTYFQNEAQLDKSGLPSDRFFAERPEGSVSTLKIQRTQQEDSAVYLCASSEYTEAFFGQGTRLTVV.

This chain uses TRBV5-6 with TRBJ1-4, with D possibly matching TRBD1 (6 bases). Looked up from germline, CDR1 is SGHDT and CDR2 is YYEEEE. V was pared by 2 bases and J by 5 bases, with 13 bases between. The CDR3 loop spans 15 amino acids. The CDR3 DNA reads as TGTGCCAGCAGCTTCGCCACAGGGACCAATGAAAAACTGTTTTTT. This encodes CASSFATGTNEKLFF. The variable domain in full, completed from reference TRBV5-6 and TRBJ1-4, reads DAGVTQSPTHLIKTRGQQVTLRCSPKSGHDTVSWYQQALGQGPQFIFQYYEEEERQRGNFPDRFSGHQFPNYSSELNVNALLLGDSALYLCASSFATGTNEKLFFGSGTQLSVL.

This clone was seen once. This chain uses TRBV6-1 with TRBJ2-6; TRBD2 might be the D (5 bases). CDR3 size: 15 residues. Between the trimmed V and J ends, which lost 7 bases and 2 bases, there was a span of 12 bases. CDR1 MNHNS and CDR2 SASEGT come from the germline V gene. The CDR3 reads CASTRRGTGANVLTF. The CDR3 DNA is TGTGCCAGCACCAGGCGAGGGACTGGGGCCAACGTCCTGACTTTC.

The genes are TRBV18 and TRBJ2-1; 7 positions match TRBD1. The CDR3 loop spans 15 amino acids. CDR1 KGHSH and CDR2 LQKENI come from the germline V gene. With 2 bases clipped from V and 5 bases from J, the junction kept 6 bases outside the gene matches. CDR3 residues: CASSPNRDSNNEQFF. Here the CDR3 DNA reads TGTGCCAGCTCACCAAACCGGGACAGCAACAATGAGCAGTTCTTC.

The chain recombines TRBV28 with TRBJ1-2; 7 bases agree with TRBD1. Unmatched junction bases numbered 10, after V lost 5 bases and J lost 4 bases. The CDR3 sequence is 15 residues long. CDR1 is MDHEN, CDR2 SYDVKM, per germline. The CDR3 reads CASSLTTGRAYGYTF. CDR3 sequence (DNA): TGTGCCAGCAGTCTCACGACAGGGAGGGCCTATGGCTACACCTTC.

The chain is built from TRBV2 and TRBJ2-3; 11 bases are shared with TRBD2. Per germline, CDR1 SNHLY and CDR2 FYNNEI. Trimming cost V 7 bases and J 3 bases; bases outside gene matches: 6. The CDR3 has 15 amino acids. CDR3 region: CASNPLAGVTDTQYF. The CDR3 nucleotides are TGTGCCAGCAACCCACTAGCGGGAGTGACAGATACGCAGTATTTT.

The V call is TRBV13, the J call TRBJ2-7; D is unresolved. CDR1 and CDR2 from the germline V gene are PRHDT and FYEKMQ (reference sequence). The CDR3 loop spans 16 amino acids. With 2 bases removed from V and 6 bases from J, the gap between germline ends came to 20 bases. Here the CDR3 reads CASSLNRPGPMGEQYF. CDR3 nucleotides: TGTGCCAGCAGCTTAAATCGGCCCGGGCCAATGGGCGAGCAGTACTTC.

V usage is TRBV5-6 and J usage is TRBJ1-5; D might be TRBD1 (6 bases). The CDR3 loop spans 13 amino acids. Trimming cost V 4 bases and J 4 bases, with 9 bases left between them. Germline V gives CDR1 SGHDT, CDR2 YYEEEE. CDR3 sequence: CASSAGQNQPQHF. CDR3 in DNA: TGTGCCAGCAGCGCCGGACAGAATCAGCCCCAGCATTTT.

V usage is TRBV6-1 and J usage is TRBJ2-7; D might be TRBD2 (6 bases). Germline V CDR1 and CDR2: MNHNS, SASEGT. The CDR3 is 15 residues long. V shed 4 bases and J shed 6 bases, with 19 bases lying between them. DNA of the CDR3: TGTGCCAGCAGTGGGAGGGACGCAGGACGTCTCGAGCAGTACTTC. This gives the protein CASSGRDAGRLEQYF.

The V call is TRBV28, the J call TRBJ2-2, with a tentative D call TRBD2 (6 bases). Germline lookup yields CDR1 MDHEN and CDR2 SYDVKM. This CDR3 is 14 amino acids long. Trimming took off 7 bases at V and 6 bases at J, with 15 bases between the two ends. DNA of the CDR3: TGTGCCAGCATAAGTAGCGGAATAGCCGGGGAGCTGTTTTTT. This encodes CASISSGIAGELFF.

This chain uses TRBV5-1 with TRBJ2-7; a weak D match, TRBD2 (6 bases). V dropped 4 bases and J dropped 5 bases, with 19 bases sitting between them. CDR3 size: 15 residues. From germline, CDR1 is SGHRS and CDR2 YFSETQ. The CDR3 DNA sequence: TGCGCCAGCAGCCTGCTCGACCGGGGGATGGACGAGCAGTACTTC. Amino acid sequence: CASSLLDRGMDEQYF.